A selection of T cell receptor beta chains follows, all from one sample in a study of neurological immune-mediated disorders. From the 5' RACE reads, TCRdb called clonotypes with MiXCR, one entry per CDR3 protein. The data contain some 49,000 distinct CDR3 sequences, more than 8.5% of them singletons. The sample was PBMCs. Receptor source: a woman between 40 and 55 years old in good health. Both conserved end residues are part of each CDR3. The D gene is left open where the match is weak. Size is stated for part of the rows, as once, few or many counts, or as a class when the clone is expanded.

abundance	d_gene	len	v_gene	j_gene	CDR3aa	CDR3nt
many	NA	14	TRBV12-3/TRBV12-4	TRBJ2-3	CASSLNVGTDTQYF	TGTGCCAGCAGTTTAAATGTCGGCACAGATACGCAGTATTTT
many	NA	19	TRBV20-1	TRBJ2-1	CSAGGGRDSRGLPYNEQFF	TGCAGTGCTGGGGGGGGCAGGGACAGTAGGGGACTCCCCTACAATGAGCAGTTCTTC
many	TRBD1	16	TRBV6-5	TRBJ2-3	CASSQQGSVGTDTQYF	TGTGCCAGCAGTCAACAGGGGAGCGTCGGAACAGATACGCAGTATTTT
many	NA	16	TRBV7-2	TRBJ1-3	CASSSGGRPGGNTIYF	TGTGCCAGCAGCTCGGGGGGGAGACCGGGGGGAAACACCATATATTTT
many	NA	16	TRBV6-5	TRBJ1-3	CASSYSISTSGNTIYF	TGTGCCAGCAGTTACTCGATCTCAACCTCTGGAAACACCATATATTTT
once	TRBD1	16	TRBV12-3/TRBV12-4	TRBJ1-3	CASCSIRGRGGNTIYF	TGTGCCAGCTGTTCGATCAGGGGGCGAGGTGGAAACACTATATATTTT
NA	NA	15	TRBV10-2	TRBJ2-1	CASSDRTSSYNEQFF	TGCGCCAGCAGTGATAGAACTAGCTCCTACAATGAGCAGTTCTTC
NA	NA	14	TRBV27	TRBJ2-3	CASGGAASTDTQYF	TGTGCCAGCGGGGGGGCAGCTAGCACAGATACGCAGTATTTT
many	NA	14	TRBV4-3	TRBJ1-1	CASSQGYRVSEAFF	TGCGCCAGCAGCCAAGGGTACAGGGTCTCTGAAGCTTTCTTT
many	TRBD1	16	TRBV6-2/TRBV6-3	TRBJ1-1	CASSFYRGREVTEAFF	TGTGCCAGCAGTTTTTACAGGGGGCGGGAAGTCACTGAAGCTTTCTTT
many	TRBD1	17	TRBV5-1	TRBJ1-2	CASSLGPGGGMSYGYTF	TGCGCCAGCAGCTTGGGGCCAGGGGGAGGTATGAGCTATGGCTACACCTTC
many	NA	12	TRBV6-4	TRBJ2-1	CASSTAGNEQFF	TGTGCCAGCAGTACCGCGGGCAATGAGCAGTTCTTC
many	NA	15	TRBV5-8	TRBJ1-5	CASSLGAGPLEPQHF	TGTGCCAGCAGCTTGGGCGCAGGGCCCTTAGAGCCCCAGCATTTT
many	NA	15	TRBV4-1	TRBJ1-6	CASSQSERYNSPLHF	TGCGCCAGCAGCCAATCGGAGAGGTATAATTCACCCCTCCACTTT
few	TRBD2	15	TRBV20-1	TRBJ2-5	CSAKSLAGGPETQYF	TGCAGTGCTAAATCCCTAGCGGGGGGCCCAGAGACCCAGTACTTC
many	TRBD1	14	TRBV6-9	TRBJ2-7	CASSPGQGVYEQYF	TGTGCCAGCAGTCCGGGACAGGGGGTATACGAGCAGTACTTC
many	TRBD1	14	TRBV27	TRBJ1-3	CASRGRGRGNTIYF	TGTGCCAGCAGGGGGAGGGGGCGAGGAAACACCATATATTTT
many	TRBD1	14	TRBV20-1	TRBJ2-2	CSASGQGNTGELFF	TGCAGTGCCAGCGGACAGGGGAACACCGGGGAGCTGTTTTTT
many	NA	15	TRBV5-1	TRBJ2-2	CASSFFQGNTGELFF	TGCGCCAGCAGCTTTTTCCAGGGGAACACCGGGGAGCTGTTTTTT
few	TRBD1	13	TRBV6-1	TRBJ2-7	CASTVTGGAEQYF	TGTGCCAGCACCGTGACAGGGGGGGCCGAGCAGTACTTC
NA	NA	13	TRBV20-1	TRBJ2-5	CSARSVPQETQYF	TGCAGTGCTAGATCCGTGCCCCAAGAGACACAGTACTTC
many	NA	11	TRBV3-1	TRBJ2-7	CASSQVHEQYF	TGTGCCAGCAGCCAAGTCCACGAGCAGTACTTC
many	NA	15	TRBV7-2	TRBJ1-5	CASSLNGQGRGPQHF	TGTGCCAGCAGCTTAAATGGTCAGGGGAGGGGGCCCCAGCATTTT
few	NA	11	TRBV20-1	TRBJ1-2	CSATAPGGYTF	TGCAGTGCTACCGCTCCCGGAGGCTACACCTTC
many	NA	15	TRBV20-1	TRBJ1-2	CSAMVRPTQGYGYTF	TGCAGTGCTATGGTCAGACCCACTCAAGGGTATGGCTACACCTTC
few	NA	17	TRBV6-1	TRBJ1-3	CASSEAVADSSGNTIYF	TGTGCCAGCAGTGAAGCTGTAGCGGACAGTTCTGGAAACACCATATATTTT
many	NA	13	TRBV7-3	TRBJ2-1	CASSPRAYNEQFF	TGTGCCAGCAGCCCCCGGGCCTACAATGAGCAGTTCTTC
many	TRBD1	15	TRBV7-3	TRBJ1-2	CASSLLPTGGDGYTF	TGTGCCAGCAGCCTCCTCCCCACAGGGGGGGATGGCTACACCTTC
many	NA	11	TRBV5-5	TRBJ2-1	CASSLPGEQFF	TGTGCCAGCAGCTTGCCAGGTGAGCAGTTCTTC
many	NA	11	TRBV6-5	TRBJ2-2	CASSWVGELFF	TGTGCCAGCAGTTGGGTCGGGGAGCTGTTTTTT
many	TRBD1	14	TRBV11-1	TRBJ1-5	CASSLTTGGQPQHF	TGTGCCAGCAGCTTAACGACAGGGGGACAGCCCCAGCATTTT
many	TRBD1	14	TRBV5-1	TRBJ2-1	CASSFTTGGNEQFF	TGCGCCAGCAGCTTCACAACAGGGGGCAATGAGCAGTTCTTC
many	TRBD1	17	TRBV6-2/TRBV6-3	TRBJ2-3	CASSYQGDAFRPDTQYF	TGTGCCAGCAGTTACCAGGGGGACGCTTTTCGCCCAGATACGCAGTATTTT
many	NA	14	TRBV7-2	TRBJ2-5	CASSEQGLGETQYF	TGTGCCAGCAGCGAACAGGGACTCGGAGAGACCCAGTACTTC
many	NA	13	TRBV4-3	TRBJ1-6	CASSQDSGSPLHF	TGCGCCAGCAGCCAAGATTCGGGATCACCCCTCCACTTT
NA	NA	14	TRBV2	TRBJ1-1	CACSDTGLNTEAFF	TGTGCCTGCAGCGATACGGGACTGAACACTGAAGCTTTCTTT
once	NA	14	TRBV20-1	TRBJ2-3	CSVLGEWGTDTQYF	TGCAGTGTCCTGGGGGAATGGGGCACGGATACGCAGTATTTT
many	TRBD2	16	TRBV7-2	TRBJ2-3	CASSSPPGLATDTQYF	TGTGCCAGCAGCTCGCCCCCGGGACTAGCGACAGATACGCAGTATTTT
many	NA	14	TRBV4-3	TRBJ1-1	CASSQPAPNTEAFF	TGCGCCAGCAGCCAACCAGCACCTAACACTGAAGCTTTCTTT
many	TRBD1	15	TRBV5-1	TRBJ2-1	CANSGGQGRSNEQFF	TGCGCCAACAGCGGCGGACAGGGGAGGAGCAATGAGCAGTTCTTC
NA	TRBD2	15	TRBV7-2	TRBJ2-1	CASSLASSGYNEQFF	TGTGCCAGCAGCTTAGCTTCTAGCGGCTACAATGAGCAGTTCTTC
many	NA	14	TRBV3-1	TRBJ2-1	CASSQVTGPNEQFF	TGTGCCAGCAGCCAAGTAACAGGCCCCAATGAGCAGTTCTTC
medium-sized	NA	16	TRBV7-2	TRBJ2-5	CASSPFPRGRWETQYF	TGTGCCAGCAGCCCCTTCCCGAGGGGCCGGTGGGAGACCCAGTACTTC
NA	TRBD2	14	TRBV7-2	TRBJ2-7	CASSLVAGENEQYF	TGTGCCAGCAGCCTAGTAGCGGGGGAAAACGAGCAGTACTTC
many	NA	15	TRBV29-1	TRBJ2-3	CSVEALVKGVDTQYF	TGCAGCGTTGAAGCCCTCGTAAAGGGGGTAGATACGCAGTATTTT
NA	NA	15	TRBV7-9	TRBJ2-3	CANNRVDGGANTQYF	TGTGCCAACAACCGCGTGGATGGGGGGGCCAATACGCAGTATTTT
many	TRBD1	13	TRBV7-2	TRBJ1-1	CASSRQGATEAFF	TGTGCCAGCAGCCGACAGGGGGCCACTGAAGCTTTCTTT
once	NA	14	TRBV6-5	TRBJ2-1	CASSYNRDYNEQFF	TGTGCCAGCAGTTACAACAGGGATTACAATGAGCAGTTCTTC
many	NA	14	TRBV29-1	TRBJ2-3	CSVESPAGTDTQYF	TGCAGCGTTGAATCGCCGGCTGGCACAGATACGCAGTATTTT